These 10 T cell receptor beta chains came from one sample sequenced in a study of control samples from healthy donors and cancer patients. Sequencing was performed with immunoSEQ multiplex PCR; in TCRdb, only in-frame clones are kept and a portion is missing. The profile shows around 51,000 clones, around 80% of them singletons. Sequenced material: blood. These receptors originate from a man aged 65 to 79 in good health.

In this sample, this clone turned up a few times. The chain recombines TRBV29-1 with TRBJ2-1; D tentatively fits TRBD1 or TRBD2 (6 bases each). The V end lost 5 bases, the J end lost 3 bases, and 20 bases lay between the germline ends. The CDR3 length is 16 residues. CDR1 and CDR2 (germline): SQVTM, ANQGSEA. DNA of the CDR3: TGCAGCGTTCTGTCAAATGAGGGGGGTGTCTACAATGAGCAGTTCTTC. Protein product: CSVLSNEGGVYNEQFF.

The chain employs TRBV6-5 and TRBJ2-2, with D perhaps being TRBD1 or TRBD2 (6 bases each). Germline CDR1 is MNHEY and CDR2 is SVGAGI. V was trimmed by 6 bases and J by 6 bases, leaving 11 bases between them. The CDR3 length is 13 residues. CDR3 loop: CASSYRGAGELFF. The CDR3 DNA reads as TGTGCCAGCAGCTATAGGGGGGCCGGGGAGCTGTTTTTT.

This chain joins TRBV24-1 and TRBJ2-3; 9 bases are a match to TRBD2. Trimming at V came to 3 bases and at J to 5 bases, leaving 8 bases not matched to a gene. The CDR3 is made up of 16 amino acids. Germline-derived CDR1 and CDR2 are KGHDR and SFDVKD. CDR3 nucleotide sequence: TGTGCCACCAGTGATCAGATAGCGGGGGCCCTAGATACGCAGTATTTT. Protein sequence: CATSDQIAGALDTQYF.

This chain uses TRBV30 with TRBJ2-7, with 10 bases lining up with TRBD1. The germline V gene encodes CDR1 GTSNPN and CDR2 SVGIG (reference sequence). Trimming at V came to 4 bases and at J to 7 bases, leaving 13 bases not matched to a gene. CDR3 length: 15 amino acids. The CDR3 nucleotides read TGTGCCTGGACTCGCACAGGGACAGGGGTCGATGAGCAGTACTTC. This codes for CAWTRTGTGVDEQYF.

J is TRBJ1-2 and V is TRBV6-5; D unresolved. The V end was cut by 0 bases, the J end by 6 bases, with 14 bases between. CDR3 size: 15 residues. The germline V gene has CDR1 MNHEY and CDR2 SVGAGI. In DNA, the CDR3 is TGTGCCAGCAGTTACTCATTGACACCGGTGGATGGCTACACCTTC. Its protein product is CASSYSLTPVDGYTF.

The V gene is TRBV6-5, the J gene TRBJ2-1; 7 bases are shared with TRBD1. CDR1 is MNHEY and CDR2 is SVGAGI in the germline V gene. The CDR3 is made up of 14 amino acids. V was clipped by 5 bases and J by 12 bases; unmatched bases: 13. The CDR3 DNA follows: TGTGCCAGCAGTCTCCTGAATCGGGACAGCCCGCAGTTCTTC. It encodes CASSLLNRDSPQFF.

The chain links TRBV24-1 to TRBJ2-5; TRBD2 matches 12 bases. V trimming: 3 bases; J trimming: 4 bases; junction bases outside the gene matches: 8. Germline V lookup: CDR1 KGHDR, CDR2 SFDVKD. The CDR3 is made up of 17 amino acids. The CDR3 sequence is CATSDPTLAGGGETQYF. CDR3 sequence (DNA): TGTGCCACCAGTGATCCAACACTAGCGGGAGGTGGAGAGACCCAGTACTTC.

The CDR3 nucleotides read TGTGCCAGCAGCGTAGCTGCGTCTAGCGGATACAATGAGCAGTTCTTC. Its translation is CASSVAASSGYNEQFF. The chain couples TRBV9 to TRBJ2-1; 7 nucleotides match TRBD2. This CDR3 is built from 16 residues. V was clipped by 0 bases and J by 4 bases; unmatched bases: 7. Germline V gene sequence: CDR1 SGDLS, CDR2 YYNGEE.

This chain links TRBV13 with TRBJ1-2; maybe TRBD1 (6 bases). Deletions cut 3 bases from V and 6 bases from J, with 29 bases between. The germline CDR1 and CDR2 sequences are PRHDT and FYEKMQ (reference sequence). The CDR3 is 19 amino acids. CDR3 bases: TGTGCCAGCAGCTTCACTAACGCGAGCGTAACAGGGTTTACCGATGGCTACACCTTC. Translation: CASSFTNASVTGFTDGYTF.

The J gene is TRBJ1-2, the V gene TRBV5-4; D is undetermined. The CDR3 has 13 amino acids. Trimming took off 4 bases at V and 4 bases at J, with 11 bases between the two ends. Germline lookup yields CDR1 SGHNT and CDR2 YYREEE (reference sequence). This CDR3 is CASSLDGSYGYTF. The CDR3 coding sequence is TGTGCCAGCAGCCTGGACGGGAGCTATGGCTACACCTTC.